Here is one T cell receptor beta chain with its context. The antigen is not known. A clone one base away is much larger, so this may be a read error. TCRdb reanalysed the reads using MiXCR and keeps one entry per CDR3 protein. This table has hundreds of thousands of distinct CDR3 sequences, about 24% appearing once. This CDR3 region has 16 residues. Trimming cost V 7 bases and J 1 base; bases outside gene matches: 11. CDR1 and CDR2 from the germline V gene are SGHTA and FQGNSA. This sample is drawn from a study of T cell repertoires in cytomegalovirus infection. Study background: The public TCR beta signatures pointed to both CMV infection and matching HLA type.

Study-level results: It was HLA-C-restricted CMV-specific TCR beta clonotypes that dominated the response ex vivo. The cumulative frequency of public TCR beta families distinguished individuals who carried CMV together with the relevant HLA.

Sequenced: CD8+ T cells from PBMCs. This receptor was obtained from a human donor in good health (CMV status not recorded). Some clones in this sample may be carry-over from other donors' samples. The V and J genes are TRBV7-2 and TRBJ2-5, with TRBD2 matching 8 bases. The CDR3 nucleotides read TGTGCCAGCACCCGCGCCAGCGGGGGCCCCCAAGAGACCCAGTACTTC. Translation gives CASTRASGGPQETQYF. Based on the CDR3 plus reference TRBV7-2 and TRBJ2-5, the full variable domain is GAGVSQSPSNKVTEKGKDVELRCDPISGHTALYWYRQSLGQGLEFLIYFQGNSAPDKSGLPSDRFSAERTGGSVSTLTIQRTQQEDSAVYLCASTRASGGPQETQYFGPGTRLLVL.